The T cell receptor beta chain described here comes from a study of blood T cell repertoires in COVID-19. Study context: Collection of acute and convalescent COVID-19 samples took place in the United States, Italy and Spain.

This clone was counted once. The CDR3 totals 14 residues. The germline V and J ends were trimmed by 4 bases and 6 bases, with 12 bases remaining between them. CDR1 is SGHVS and CDR2 is FQNEAQ in the germline V gene. Original processing notes: Amplification from reference gene primers served as the basis for estimated nucleated cell counts. TCRdb's table, derived via immunoSEQ multiplex PCR, lists solely in-frame clones and lacks some. From that table come the V and J calls and clone size; the DNA was used to work out D and trimming. Seen here are some 64,000 clones, approximately 85% observed once, and the top ten hold about 3.4%.

This TCR was recovered from a man between 50 and 59 years old with active COVID-19. The sample comprised peripheral blood. The V call is TRBV7-8, the J call TRBJ2-2; the D gene is possibly TRBD1 (6 bases). This chain's CDR3 is CASSSRTVSGELFF. The CDR3 DNA reads as TGTGCCAGCAGCTCACGGACAGTCTCCGGGGAGCTGTTTTTT. Supplemented by reference TRBV7-8 and TRBJ2-2, the full variable domain reads GAGVSQSPRYKVAKRGQDVALRCDPISGHVSLFWYQQALGQGPEFLTYFQNEAQLDKSGLPSDRFFAERPEGSVSTLKIQRTQQEDSAVYLCASSSRTVSGELFFGEGSRLTVL.